The text below deals with one TCR beta chain. In the authors' workflow: Amplification with reference gene primers provided the estimates of nucleated cell counts. Sequencing was performed with immunoSEQ multiplex PCR; in TCRdb, only in-frame clones are kept and a portion is missing. That table gives V, J and clone size, and the DNA gave D and trimming. The top ten hold around 9.3% of the sample, which has hundreds of thousands of clones, about 91% seen once. The CDR3 extends over 16 amino acids. J was trimmed by 4 bases and V by 8 bases; bases with no gene match: 14. Looked up from germline, CDR1 is MDHEN and CDR2 is SYDVKM. This sample is drawn from a study of blood T cell repertoires in COVID-19.

The TCR comes from a woman under 30 who had recovered from COVID-19. This sequence joins TRBV28 and TRBJ2-1, with 7 bases fitting TRBD2. Sequencing was performed on PBMCs or T cells enriched from blood (not recorded which). The CDR3 nucleotides read TGTGCCAGCCCCCCCGGGAGGAATCGCGCATACAATGAGCAGTTCTTC. Protein product: CASPPGRNRAYNEQFF.